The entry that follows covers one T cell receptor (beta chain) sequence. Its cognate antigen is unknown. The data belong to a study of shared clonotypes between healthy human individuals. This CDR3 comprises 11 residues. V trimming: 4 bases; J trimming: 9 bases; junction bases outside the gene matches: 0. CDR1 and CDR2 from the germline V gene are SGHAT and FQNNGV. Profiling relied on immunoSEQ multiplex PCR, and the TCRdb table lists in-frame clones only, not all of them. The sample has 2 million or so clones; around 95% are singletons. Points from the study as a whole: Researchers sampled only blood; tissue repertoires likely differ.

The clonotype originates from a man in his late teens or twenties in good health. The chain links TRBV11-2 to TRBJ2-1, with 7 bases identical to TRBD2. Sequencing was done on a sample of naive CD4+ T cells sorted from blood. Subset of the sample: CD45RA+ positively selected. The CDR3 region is CASSSGGEQFF. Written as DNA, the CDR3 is TGTGCCAGCAGCTCGGGGGGTGAGCAGTTCTTC.